This entry features one T cell receptor beta chain sequence. The antigen is undetermined. The record originates from a study of OX40 agonist ivuxolimab in advanced cancers. Findings and caveats of the study: Averaged across samples, CD8+ T cells carried more expanded clones than CD4+ did.

Per germline, CDR1 LNHNV and CDR2 YYDKDF (reference sequence). There are 14 residues in the CDR3. Trimming took off 1 base at V and 4 bases at J, with 10 bases between the two ends. Sequencing was performed with immunoSEQ multiplex PCR; in TCRdb, only in-frame clones are kept and a portion is missing. The repertoire consists of tens of thousands of clones, with roughly 89% occurring once and the leading ten covering 10% to 12%. This clonotype originated in an adult with an advanced solid tumor such as melanoma, head and neck, liver or kidney cancer. Material: CD4+ or CD8+ T cells sorted from blood, obtained in a trial of the OX40 agonist ivuxolimab. The rearrangement joins TRBV15 to TRBJ1-2, with D unresolved. The CDR3 here is CATSRGAAFYGYTF. CDR3 in DNA: TGTGCCACCAGCAGAGGGGCGGCCTTCTATGGCTACACCTTC.